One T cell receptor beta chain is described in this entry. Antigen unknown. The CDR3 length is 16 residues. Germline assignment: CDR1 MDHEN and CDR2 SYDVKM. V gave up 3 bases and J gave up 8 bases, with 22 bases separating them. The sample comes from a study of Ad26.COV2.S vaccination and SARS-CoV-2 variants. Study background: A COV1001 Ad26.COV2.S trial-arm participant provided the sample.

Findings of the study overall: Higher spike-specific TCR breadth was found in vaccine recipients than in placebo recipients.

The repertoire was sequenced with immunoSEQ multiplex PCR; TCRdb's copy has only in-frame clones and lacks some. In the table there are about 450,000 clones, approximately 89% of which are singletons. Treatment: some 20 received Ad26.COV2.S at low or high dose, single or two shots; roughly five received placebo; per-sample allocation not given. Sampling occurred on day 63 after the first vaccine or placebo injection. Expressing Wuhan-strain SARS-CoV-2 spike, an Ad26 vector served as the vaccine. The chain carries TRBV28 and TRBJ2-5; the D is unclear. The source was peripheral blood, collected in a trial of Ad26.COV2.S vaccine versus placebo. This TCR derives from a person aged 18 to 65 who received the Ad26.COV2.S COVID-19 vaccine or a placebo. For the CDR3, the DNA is TGTGCCAGCAGTTTTATCGCATCATCCCTGCAAGGAACCCAGTACTTC. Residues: CASSFIASSLQGTQYF.